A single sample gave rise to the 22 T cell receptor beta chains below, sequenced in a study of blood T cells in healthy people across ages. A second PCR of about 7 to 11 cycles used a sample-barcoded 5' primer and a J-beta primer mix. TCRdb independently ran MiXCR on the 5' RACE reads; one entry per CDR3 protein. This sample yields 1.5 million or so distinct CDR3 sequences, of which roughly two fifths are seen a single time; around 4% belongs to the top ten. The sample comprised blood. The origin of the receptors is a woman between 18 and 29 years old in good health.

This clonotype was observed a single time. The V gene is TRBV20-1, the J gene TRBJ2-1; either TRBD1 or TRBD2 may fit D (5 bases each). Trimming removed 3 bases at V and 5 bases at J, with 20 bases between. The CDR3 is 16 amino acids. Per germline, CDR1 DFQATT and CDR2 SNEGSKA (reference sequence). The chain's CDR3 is CSASEVRDHLNNEQFF. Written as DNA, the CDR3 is TGCAGTGCTAGCGAAGTCCGGGACCACCTCAACAATGAGCAGTTCTTC.

CDR3 DNA sequence: TGCAGTGCACAGGCGTCGGGGGACACAGATACGCAGTATTTT. Translated, it gives CSAQASGDTDTQYF. V usage is TRBV20-1 and J usage is TRBJ2-3; D might be TRBD2 (6 bases). Germline V gives CDR1 DFQATT, CDR2 SNEGSKA (reference sequence). The CDR3 covers 14 residues. Trimming stripped 6 bases from V and 2 bases from J, with 15 bases between.

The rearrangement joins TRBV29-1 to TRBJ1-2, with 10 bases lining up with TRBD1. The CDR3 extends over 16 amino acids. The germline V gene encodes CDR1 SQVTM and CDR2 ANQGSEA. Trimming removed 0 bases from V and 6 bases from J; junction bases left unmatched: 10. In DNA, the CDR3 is TGCAGCGTTGAAGATCGGGGACAGGGGTTGTTTAATGGCTACACCTTC. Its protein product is CSVEDRGQGLFNGYTF.

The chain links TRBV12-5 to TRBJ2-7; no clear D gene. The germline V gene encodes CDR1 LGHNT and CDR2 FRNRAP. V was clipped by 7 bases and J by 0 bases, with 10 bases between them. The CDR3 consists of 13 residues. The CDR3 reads CASAQGISYEQYF. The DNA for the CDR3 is TGTGCTAGTGCCCAAGGCATCTCCTACGAGCAGTACTTC.

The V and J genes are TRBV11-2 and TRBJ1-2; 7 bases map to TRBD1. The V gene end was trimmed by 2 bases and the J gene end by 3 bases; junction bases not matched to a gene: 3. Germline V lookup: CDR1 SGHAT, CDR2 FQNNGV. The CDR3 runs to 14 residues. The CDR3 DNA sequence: TGTGCCAGCAGCTTAATCGGGACAGACTATGGCTACACCTTC. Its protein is CASSLIGTDYGYTF.

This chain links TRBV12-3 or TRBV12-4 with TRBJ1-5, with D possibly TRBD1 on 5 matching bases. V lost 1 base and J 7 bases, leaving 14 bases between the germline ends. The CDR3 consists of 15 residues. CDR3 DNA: TGTGCCAGCAGTTTAGGGGACCCCCGGTACCAGCCCCAGCATTTT. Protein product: CASSLGDPRYQPQHF.

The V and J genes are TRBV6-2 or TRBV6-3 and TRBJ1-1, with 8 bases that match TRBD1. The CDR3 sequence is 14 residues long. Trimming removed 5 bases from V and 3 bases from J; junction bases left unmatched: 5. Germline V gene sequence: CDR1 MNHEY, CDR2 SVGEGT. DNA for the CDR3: TGTGCCAGCAGTAAGACAGGGGACCACACTGAAGCTTTCTTT. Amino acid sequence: CASSKTGDHTEAFF.

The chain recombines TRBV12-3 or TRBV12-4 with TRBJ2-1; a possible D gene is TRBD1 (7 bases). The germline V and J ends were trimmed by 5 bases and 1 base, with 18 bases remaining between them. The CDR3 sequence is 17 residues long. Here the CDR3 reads CASSPPTGRNSYNEQFF. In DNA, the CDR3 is TGTGCCAGCAGTCCCCCGACAGGGAGGAATTCCTACAATGAGCAGTTCTTC.

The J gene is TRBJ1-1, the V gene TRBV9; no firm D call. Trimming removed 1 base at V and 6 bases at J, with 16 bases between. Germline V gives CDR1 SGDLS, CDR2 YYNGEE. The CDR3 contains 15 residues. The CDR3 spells CASSVFDGGASEAFF. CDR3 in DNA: TGTGCCAGCAGCGTATTTGACGGCGGAGCCTCTGAAGCTTTCTTT.

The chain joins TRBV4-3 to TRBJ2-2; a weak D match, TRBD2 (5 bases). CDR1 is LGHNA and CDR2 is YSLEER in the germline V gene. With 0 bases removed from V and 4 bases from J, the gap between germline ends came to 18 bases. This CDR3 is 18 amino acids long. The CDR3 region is CASSQDFPVLRVTGELFF. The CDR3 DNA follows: TGCGCCAGCAGCCAAGATTTCCCTGTCTTGAGGGTCACCGGGGAGCTGTTTTTT.

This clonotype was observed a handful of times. Here the CDR3 reads CASSQIQNTDTQYF. In nucleotides, the CDR3 is TGCGCCAGCAGCCAAATTCAGAACACAGATACGCAGTATTTT. The J gene is TRBJ2-3, the V gene TRBV4-1; the D is unclear. V was pared by 2 bases and J by 2 bases, with 8 bases between. The CDR3 consists of 14 residues. Germline CDR1 and CDR2: MGHRA and YSYEKL.

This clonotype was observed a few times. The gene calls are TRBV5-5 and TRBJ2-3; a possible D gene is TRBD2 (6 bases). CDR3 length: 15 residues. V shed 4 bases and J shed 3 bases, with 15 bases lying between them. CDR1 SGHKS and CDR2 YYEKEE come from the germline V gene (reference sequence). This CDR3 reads CASSRLVGGTDTQYF. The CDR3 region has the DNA TGTGCCAGCAGCCGACTAGTTGGGGGGACAGATACGCAGTATTTT.

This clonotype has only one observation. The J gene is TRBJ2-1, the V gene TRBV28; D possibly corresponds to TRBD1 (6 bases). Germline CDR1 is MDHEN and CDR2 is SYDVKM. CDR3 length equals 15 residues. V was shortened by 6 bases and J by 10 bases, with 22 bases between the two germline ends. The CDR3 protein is CASSSTDRRLYEQFF. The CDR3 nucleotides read TGTGCCAGCAGCTCTACGGACAGAAGACTATACGAGCAGTTCTTC.

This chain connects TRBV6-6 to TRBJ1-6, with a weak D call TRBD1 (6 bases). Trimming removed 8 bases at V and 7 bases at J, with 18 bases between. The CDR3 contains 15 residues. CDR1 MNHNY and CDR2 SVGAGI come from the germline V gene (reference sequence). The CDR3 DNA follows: TGTGCCAGCGGCCCACAGGGCCGCCTCAATTCACCCCTCCACTTT. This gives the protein CASGPQGRLNSPLHF.

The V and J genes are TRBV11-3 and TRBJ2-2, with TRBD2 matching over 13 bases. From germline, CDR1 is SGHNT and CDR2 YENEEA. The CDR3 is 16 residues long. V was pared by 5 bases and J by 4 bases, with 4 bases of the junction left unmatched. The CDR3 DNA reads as TGTGCCAGCAGCGTTACTAGCGGGAGGGCCACCGGGGAGCTGTTTTTT. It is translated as CASSVTSGRATGELFF.

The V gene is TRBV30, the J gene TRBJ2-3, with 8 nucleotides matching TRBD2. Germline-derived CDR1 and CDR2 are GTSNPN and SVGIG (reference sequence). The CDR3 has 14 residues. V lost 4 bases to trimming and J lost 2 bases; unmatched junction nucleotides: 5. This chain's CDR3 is CAWIGTRPTDTQYF. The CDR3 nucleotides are TGTGCCTGGATCGGGACTAGACCCACAGATACGCAGTATTTT.

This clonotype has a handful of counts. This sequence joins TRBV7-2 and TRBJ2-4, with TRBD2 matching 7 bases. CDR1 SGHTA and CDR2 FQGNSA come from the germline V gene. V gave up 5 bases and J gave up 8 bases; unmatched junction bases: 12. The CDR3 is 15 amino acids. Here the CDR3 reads CASSTRELGRDIQYF. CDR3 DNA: TGTGCCAGCAGCACGAGAGAGTTGGGGAGGGACATTCAGTACTTC.

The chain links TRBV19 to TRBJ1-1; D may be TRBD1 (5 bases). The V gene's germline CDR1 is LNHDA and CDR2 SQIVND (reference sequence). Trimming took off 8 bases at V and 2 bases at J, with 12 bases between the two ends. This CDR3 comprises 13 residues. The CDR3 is CASGTQVNTEAFF. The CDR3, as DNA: TGTGCCAGTGGAACACAGGTAAACACTGAAGCTTTCTTT.

The CDR3 here is CATSRERGDINEQFF. The DNA for the CDR3 is TGTGCCACCAGCAGAGAGCGGGGGGATATCAATGAGCAGTTCTTC. The chain couples TRBV15 to TRBJ2-1; the match to TRBD2 covers 8 bases. Trimming took 0 bases from V and 6 from J; bases not matched to a gene: 4. In germline, CDR1 is LNHNV, CDR2 YYDKDF (reference sequence). This CDR3 spans 15 amino acids.

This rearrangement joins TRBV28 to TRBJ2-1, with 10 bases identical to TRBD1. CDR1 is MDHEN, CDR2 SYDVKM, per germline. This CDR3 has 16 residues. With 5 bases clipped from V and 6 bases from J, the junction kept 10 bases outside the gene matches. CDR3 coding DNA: TGTGCCAGCAGTATGAGGACAGGGGGTATGATCAATGAGCAGTTCTTC. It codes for CASSMRTGGMINEQFF.

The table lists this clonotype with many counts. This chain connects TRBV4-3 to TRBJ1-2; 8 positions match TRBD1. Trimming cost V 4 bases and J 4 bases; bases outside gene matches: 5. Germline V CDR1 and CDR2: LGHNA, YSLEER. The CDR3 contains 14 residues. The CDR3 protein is CASSRDRGPYGYTF. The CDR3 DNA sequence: TGCGCCAGCAGCCGTGACAGGGGCCCCTATGGCTACACCTTC.

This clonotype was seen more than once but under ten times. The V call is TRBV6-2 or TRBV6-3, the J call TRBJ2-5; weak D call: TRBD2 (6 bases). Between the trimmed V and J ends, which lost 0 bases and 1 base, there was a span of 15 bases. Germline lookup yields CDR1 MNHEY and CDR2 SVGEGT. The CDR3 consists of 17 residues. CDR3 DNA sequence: TGTGCCAGCAGTTACTCCTGGGAGGTAAATTTCCAAGAGACCCAGTACTTC. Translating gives CASSYSWEVNFQETQYF.